The clone carrying this T cell receptor beta chain came up once. Its antigen is unidentified. This entry comes from a study of T cell repertoires in cytomegalovirus infection. TCRdb re-analysed the reads in MiXCR, keeping a single row per CDR3 protein. The sample has around 490,000 distinct CDR3 sequences; about 26% are singletons. Broader study findings: The ex vivo response was dominated by HLA-C-restricted CMV-specific TCR beta clonotypes.

Material for sequencing was PBMCs. The clonotype comes from a human donor in good health (CMV status not recorded). Some clones in this sample may be carry-over from other donors' samples.

The CDR3: CASSLRAGGGSDTQYF. The CDR3 DNA reads as TGTGCCAGCAGCTTAAGGGCAGGCGGCGGCTCAGATACGCAGTATTTT. V gene TRBV7-3 combines with J gene TRBJ2-3; unclear D gene. CDR1 SGHTA and CDR2 FQGTGA come from the germline V gene. The ends were cut back, 1 base at V and 4 bases at J, with 15 bases in the middle. The CDR3 has 16 amino acids.